Below, 32 T cell receptor beta chains from the same sample are listed, as sequenced in a study of response to subunit inactivated influenza vaccine. From the RT-PCR reads, TCRdb called clonotypes with MiXCR, one entry per CDR3 protein. The sample records about 170,000 distinct CDR3 sequences, approximately 12% being singletons. These same data were also listed under a study on T cells expressing NK-cell markers. According to that study: UMI-tagged 5'RACE template switching yielded the TCR beta cDNA.

Material: CD8+ T cells sorted from PBMCs, obtained 11 to 12 days after vaccination. These receptor sequences come from a man in his fifties or sixties who received an inactivated influenza vaccine.

This clonotype was recorded a few times. This rearrangement joins TRBV6-2 or TRBV6-3 to TRBJ2-7; D is undetermined. This CDR3 spans 14 amino acids. Germline CDR1 and CDR2: MNHEY and SVGEGT. V was pared by 2 bases and J by 6 bases, with 14 bases between. CDR3 nucleotides: TGTGCCAGCAGTTACGCCAGGCAGGCTGGCGAGCAGTACTTC. It encodes CASSYARQAGEQYF.

This clonotype was recorded at least ten times. V gene TRBV4-3 combines with J gene TRBJ1-6; D gene uncertain. This CDR3 spans 14 amino acids. Looked up from germline, CDR1 is LGHNA and CDR2 is YSLEER. Trimming stripped 3 bases from V and 4 bases from J, with 7 bases between. CDR3 region: CASSHRDYNSPLHF. CDR3 coding DNA: TGCGCCAGCAGCCACAGAGATTATAATTCACCCCTCCACTTT.

V is TRBV29-1 and J is TRBJ2-7; tentatively, D is TRBD1 (5 bases). Trimming cost V 3 bases and J 2 bases, with 17 bases left between them. Germline values: CDR1 SQVTM, CDR2 ANQGSEA. The CDR3 runs 15 residues. DNA for the CDR3: TGCAGCGTTGATGGCTTGGCAGGGCAAACCTACGAGCAGTACTTC. Protein sequence: CSVDGLAGQTYEQYF.

This clonotype was seen a handful of times. The CDR3 region has the DNA TGTGCCAGCAGTTACAGGGGGCTGGTTACCGGGGAGCTGTTTTTT. It is translated as CASSYRGLVTGELFF. The V gene is TRBV28, the J gene TRBJ2-2; TRBD1 matches at 9 bases. Germline V CDR1 and CDR2: MDHEN, SYDVKM. V lost 4 bases, J lost 5 bases, and 5 bases stayed unmatched. The CDR3 runs 15 residues.

This clonotype has a handful of counts. V usage is TRBV28 and J usage is TRBJ2-3; possible D gene TRBD2, 6 bases. The CDR3 length is 13 residues. Between the trimmed V and J ends, which lost 9 bases and 2 bases, there was a span of 12 bases. Germline CDR1 and CDR2: MDHEN and SYDVKM. The CDR3 is CASSRGYTDTQYF. CDR3 coding DNA: TGTGCCAGTTCCCGGGGGTACACAGATACGCAGTATTTT.

V is TRBV4-2 and J is TRBJ1-1; no clear D. This CDR3 has 13 amino acids. The V end was cut by 7 bases, the J end by 0 bases, with 9 bases between. Per germline, CDR1 LGHNA and CDR2 YNFKEQ. Here the CDR3 reads CASTDRLNTEAFF. In DNA form, the CDR3 reads TGTGCCAGCACCGACCGGCTGAACACTGAAGCTTTCTTT.

J is TRBJ2-7 and V is TRBV10-2; D remains unclear. Germline-derived CDR1 and CDR2 are WSHSY and SAAADI. CDR3 length equals 13 residues. Trimming left V 6 bases short and J 2 bases short, with 11 bases between. The CDR3 DNA reads as TGCGCCAGCAGCAGCCGTGTCGCCTACGAGCAGTACTTC. Translation gives CASSSRVAYEQYF.

The chain has TRBV12-3 or TRBV12-4 and TRBJ2-1, with 10 bases fitting TRBD1. The CDR3 spans 16 residues. Trimming cost V 1 base and J 4 bases; bases outside gene matches: 4. CDR3 region: CASSLDGTGEYNEQFF. CDR3 DNA: TGTGCCAGCAGTTTAGACGGGACAGGGGAGTACAATGAGCAGTTCTTC.

In this sample, this clonotype turned up a few times. This chain links TRBV7-3 with TRBJ2-3; D might be TRBD2 (5 bases). V lost 0 bases, J lost 4 bases, and 8 bases lay in between. CDR1 SGHTA and CDR2 FQGTGA come from the germline V gene. CDR3 length: 14 residues. CDR3 in amino acids: CASSLTGGSDTQYF. CDR3 bases: TGTGCCAGCAGCTTAACTGGCGGGTCAGATACGCAGTATTTT.

V and J are TRBV11-2 and TRBJ2-7; perhaps TRBD2 as D (5 bases). Germline V lookup: CDR1 SGHAT, CDR2 FQNNGV. The CDR3 is 14 amino acids. V was shortened by 1 base and J by 3 bases, with 10 bases between the two germline ends. This chain's CDR3 is CASSLGGPDYEQYF. The CDR3 DNA sequence: TGTGCCAGCAGCTTAGGAGGGCCCGACTACGAGCAGTACTTC.

The chain recombines TRBV4-3 with TRBJ1-6; 8 bases map to TRBD1. This CDR3 comprises 15 residues. The J segment lost 10 bases and the V segment lost 1 base, leaving 6 bases of the junction unmatched. Germline V gives CDR1 LGHNA, CDR2 YSLEER. CDR3 DNA: TGCGCCAGCAGCCAAGGGACAGGGCGTAACTCACCCCTCCACTTT. Encoded protein: CASSQGTGRNSPLHF.

The chain has TRBV27 and TRBJ2-5; D may match TRBD1 or TRBD2 (5 bases each). V dropped 5 bases and J dropped 2 bases, with 9 bases sitting between them. The CDR3 contains 13 residues. Germline V gene lookup returns CDR1 MNHEY and CDR2 SMNVEV (reference sequence). CDR3 nucleotides: TGTGCCAGCAGTGAGGGACGGCAAGAGACCCAGTACTTC. Its protein product is CASSEGRQETQYF.

This clonotype was found a few times. V is TRBV4-1 and J is TRBJ2-7, with TRBD1 matching over 12 bases. The CDR3 length is 15 residues. Trimming removed 3 bases from V and 3 bases from J; junction bases left unmatched: 3. CDR1 is MGHRA, CDR2 YSYEKL, per germline. CDR3 DNA: TGCGCCAGCAGCCATGGGACAGGGGGCATCTACGAGCAGTACTTC. Translation: CASSHGTGGIYEQYF.

The CDR3 loop is CASSAPPGGERDTQYF. The CDR3 DNA follows: TGTGCCAGCAGCGCCCCACCCGGGGGAGAGAGAGATACGCAGTATTTT. The chain uses TRBV9 and TRBJ2-3; tentatively, D is TRBD2 (6 bases). V lost 3 bases, J lost 5 bases, and 19 bases lay in between. The CDR3 runs 16 residues. Germline V gene data show CDR1 as SGDLS and CDR2 as YYNGEE.

This clonotype has more than one count but fewer than ten. This chain uses TRBV6-1 with TRBJ1-6, with 7 positions matching TRBD1. Germline CDR1 reads MNHNS; CDR2 reads SASEGT. V was clipped by 2 bases and J by 11 bases; unmatched bases: 3. This CDR3 is built from 13 residues. The CDR3 nucleotides are TGTGCCAGCAGTGAACCGGGACAGACACCCCTCCACTTT. As protein: CASSEPGQTPLHF.

The V gene is TRBV29-1, the J gene TRBJ2-3; no firm D call. The CDR3 covers 12 residues. Germline V lookup: CDR1 SQVTM, CDR2 ANQGSEA. V lost 7 bases and J lost 4, with 12 bases in between. CDR3 in amino acids: CSAYGGPDTQYF. In DNA form, the CDR3 reads TGCAGCGCCTACGGTGGCCCAGATACGCAGTATTTT.

The V and J genes are TRBV4-3 and TRBJ2-2, with TRBD2 matching 9 bases. CDR3 length: 19 amino acids. Germline-derived CDR1 and CDR2 are LGHNA and YSLEER. The trim removed 0 bases at V and 4 bases at J, leaving 12 bases unmatched. The CDR3 coding sequence is TGCGCCAGCAGCCAAGATCGGGGCAGCGGGGGGTTCGGCACCGGGGAGCTGTTTTTT. This translates into CASSQDRGSGGFGTGELFF.

This clonotype was seen many times. The rearrangement links TRBV29-1 to TRBJ2-5; possible D gene TRBD1, 5 bases. This CDR3 contains 12 residues. Germline V lookup: CDR1 SQVTM, CDR2 ANQGSEA. The V and J ends lost 4 bases and 5 bases respectively, with 11 bases between them. In DNA form, the CDR3 reads TGCAGCGTTGTCAGGGCTGGGGAGACCCAGTACTTC. Encoded protein: CSVVRAGETQYF.

J is TRBJ2-7 and V is TRBV4-3; the match to TRBD2 covers 8 bases. The trim removed 5 bases at V and 3 bases at J, leaving 9 bases unmatched. The germline V gene encodes CDR1 LGHNA and CDR2 YSLEER. The CDR3 runs 15 residues. The CDR3 DNA is TGCGCCAGCAGCGCCACTAGCGGACCTCACTACGAGCAGTACTTC. It is translated as CASSATSGPHYEQYF.

There are many counts of this clonotype. V usage is TRBV14 and J usage is TRBJ2-7; 9 bases match TRBD1. This CDR3 is 13 amino acids long. The junction had 2 bases not matched to a gene; V was cut back by 5 bases and J by 3 bases. CDR1 is SGHDN and CDR2 is FVKESK in the germline V gene. The CDR3 DNA reads TGTGCCAGCAGCGCGACAGGGGGCTACGAGCAGTACTTC. This sequence encodes CASSATGGYEQYF. Filled out from reference TRBV14 and TRBJ2-7, the complete variable domain reads EAGVTQFPSHSVIEKGQTVTLRCDPISGHDNLYWYRRVMGKEIKFLLHFVKESKQDESGMPNNRFLAERTGGTYSTLKVQPAELEDSGVYFCASSATGGYEQYFGPGTRLTVT.

This clonotype has more than one count but fewer than ten. The chain links TRBV7-6 to TRBJ1-1; 7 bases are a match to TRBD1. The CDR3 loop spans 13 amino acids. V trimming: 5 bases; J trimming: 4 bases; junction bases outside the gene matches: 4. Germline V gene sequence: CDR1 SGHVS, CDR2 FNYEAQ. The chain's CDR3 is CASSANRGTEAFF. CDR3 nucleotides: TGTGCCAGCAGCGCAAACAGGGGCACTGAAGCTTTCTTT.

This clonotype has more than one count but fewer than ten. J is TRBJ2-5 and V is TRBV19, with no clear D. This CDR3 contains 13 residues. From germline, CDR1 is LNHDA and CDR2 SQIVND (reference sequence). Trimming stripped 1 base from V and 0 bases from J, with 3 bases between. CDR3 nucleotide sequence: TGTGCCAGTAGTATAGGGAACCAAGAGACCCAGTACTTC. Protein sequence: CASSIGNQETQYF.

This clonotype was counted a few times. This sequence joins TRBV2 and TRBJ2-7, with D perhaps given as TRBD1 or TRBD2 (5 bases each). The CDR3 is 16 amino acids. Germline V gives CDR1 SNHLY, CDR2 FYNNEI. V lost 4 bases and J lost 6, with 22 bases in between. CDR3 nucleotides: TGTGCCAGCAGTGGGGACCCCGCAAAACCACTCTCCGAGCAGTACTTC. Its translation is CASSGDPAKPLSEQYF. The full variable domain, in which reference TRBV2 and TRBJ2-7 provide the parts outside the CDR3, is EPEVTQTPSHQVTQMGQEVILRCVPISNHLYFYWYRQILGQKVEFLVSFYNNEISEKSEIFDDQFSVERPDGSNFTLKIRSTKLEDSAMYFCASSGDPAKPLSEQYFGPGTRLTVT.

The table lists this clonotype with a few counts. J is TRBJ2-2 and V is TRBV30; D gene unclear. The CDR3 extends over 14 amino acids. Germline CDR1 reads GTSNPN; CDR2 reads SVGIG (reference sequence). V dropped 2 bases and J dropped 5 bases, with 12 bases sitting between them. This chain's CDR3 is CAWSYPWLTGELFF. The CDR3, as DNA: TGTGCCTGGAGTTATCCTTGGCTAACCGGGGAGCTGTTTTTT.

The V and J genes are TRBV19 and TRBJ2-7; the D gene is possibly TRBD1 (7 bases). Germline V gene lookup returns CDR1 LNHDA and CDR2 SQIVND (reference sequence). Trimming left V 7 bases short and J 1 base short, with 14 bases between. CDR3 size: 14 residues. The CDR3 sequence: CASNPGGPSYEQYF. CDR3 nucleotides: TGTGCCAGTAACCCAGGGGGGCCATCCTACGAGCAGTACTTC.

This clonotype was detected only a few times. This rearrangement joins TRBV20-1 to TRBJ2-1; D assignment may be TRBD1 or TRBD2 (6 bases each). Looked up from germline, CDR1 is DFQATT and CDR2 is SNEGSKA (reference sequence). CDR3 length: 15 amino acids. The V and J ends lost 6 bases and 0 bases respectively, with 15 bases between them. CDR3: CSAHLGGHSYNEQFF. As DNA, the CDR3 is TGCAGTGCCCACTTGGGGGGCCACTCCTACAATGAGCAGTTCTTC.

This clonotype occurred many times. The chain joins TRBV25-1 to TRBJ1-1; no clear D gene. Trimming pared 6 bases from V and 7 bases from J, leaving 12 bases between. This CDR3 contains 12 residues. The germline V gene has CDR1 MGHDK and CDR2 SYGVNS. This chain's CDR3 is CASSPFSGEAFF. The CDR3, as DNA: TGTGCCAGCAGCCCGTTTTCAGGTGAAGCTTTCTTT.

The CDR3 DNA is TGTGCCAGCAGCCAAGTCCGGGAGGGACACAATGAGCAGTTCTTC. This sequence encodes CASSQVREGHNEQFF. The chain couples TRBV14 to TRBJ2-1; TRBD2 agrees at 8 bases. This CDR3 is 15 amino acids long. After removal of 1 base from V and 5 bases from J, the junction contained 4 bases not matched to a gene. Germline values: CDR1 SGHDN, CDR2 FVKESK.

In its sample, this clonotype was seen a few times. The genes are TRBV29-1 and TRBJ1-5, with unresolved D. CDR3 length: 13 amino acids. Germline V gene sequence: CDR1 SQVTM, CDR2 ANQGSEA. V lost 6 bases and J 3 bases, leaving 12 bases between the germline ends. As DNA, the CDR3 is TGCAGCGTGAGCCGGGCCCCCAATCAGCCCCAGCATTTT. Its protein is CSVSRAPNQPQHF.

The chain has TRBV30 and TRBJ2-7, with 9 bases aligning to TRBD1. V lost 2 bases, J lost 3 bases, and 5 bases stayed unmatched. Germline CDR1 reads GTSNPN; CDR2 reads SVGIG (reference sequence). CDR3 length: 14 amino acids. The CDR3, as DNA: TGTGCCTGGAGTCCCGGGACAGGGATCTACGAGCAGTACTTC. Encoded protein: CAWSPGTGIYEQYF.

By share, this clonotype counts as medium-sized (0.01 to 0.1%). CDR3 amino acids: CASSVWDRGLDIQYF. CDR3 sequence (DNA): TGTGCCAGCAGTGTCTGGGACAGGGGTTTGGACATTCAGTACTTC. The genes are TRBV6-2 or TRBV6-3 and TRBJ2-4; TRBD1 aligns across 10 bases. From germline, CDR1 is MNHEY and CDR2 SVGEGT. The V gene end was trimmed by 5 bases and the J gene end by 8 bases; junction bases not matched to a gene: 9. This CDR3 has 15 amino acids.

About this clonotype itself: One junction end disagrees with the germline gene, perhaps due to a read error. The chain uses TRBV12-3 or TRBV12-4 and TRBJ2-1; 8 bases line up with TRBD2. CDR3 length: 14 residues. The DNA for the CDR3 is TGTGCCAGCAGTCCGGGGGGGGCCTACAATGAGCACTTCTTC. Its protein is CASSPGGAYNEHFF.